This is a list of T cell receptor beta chains from one sample in a study of shared clonotypes between healthy human individuals. Using immunoSEQ multiplex PCR, the repertoire was profiled, and TCRdb retains in-frame clones only, with some absent. The sample includes fewer than 1 million clones, about 96% of them seen just once. The sequenced sample consisted of naive CD8+ T cells sorted from blood. The receptor set was obtained from a man aged 25 to 40 in good health. Both conserved end residues are part of each CDR3. D genes are given only for firm matches. Some rows have no size entry. The others give once, few or many, or a class for an expanded clone.

d_call: NA
j_call: TRBJ2-7
clone_size: once
v_call: TRBV29-1
cdr3_nt: TGCAGCGTCTTTGGGGGGAGCTCCTACGAGCAGTACTTC
cdr3_aa: CSVFGGSSYEQYF

d_call: NA
j_call: TRBJ2-1
clone_size: NA
v_call: TRBV27
cdr3_nt: TGTGCCAGCAGTATACAGGGACCATACAATGAGCAGTTCTTC
cdr3_aa: CASSIQGPYNEQFF

d_call: TRBD1
j_call: TRBJ2-1
clone_size: NA
v_call: TRBV7-9
cdr3_nt: TGTGCCAGCAGCTCGTCTGTTGGGACAGGTCGGTTTTCCTACAATGAGCAGTTCTTC
cdr3_aa: CASSSSVGTGRFSYNEQFF

d_call: NA
j_call: TRBJ1-1
clone_size: NA
v_call: TRBV2
cdr3_nt: TGTGCCAGCAGTGAAGTTGGGGGAATGAAGACTGAAGCTTTCTTT
cdr3_aa: CASSEVGGMKTEAFF

d_call: NA
j_call: TRBJ2-1
clone_size: once
v_call: TRBV2
cdr3_nt: TGTGCCAGCGTGGACCGTAATGAGCAGTTCTTC
cdr3_aa: CASVDRNEQFF

d_call: TRBD1
j_call: TRBJ1-5
clone_size: NA
v_call: TRBV5-1
cdr3_nt: TGCGCCAGCAGAGCAGACAGGGGGCCCCAGCATTTT
cdr3_aa: CASRADRGPQHF

d_call: NA
j_call: TRBJ1-4
clone_size: NA
v_call: TRBV4-1
cdr3_nt: TGCGCCAGCAGCCAGTACACCGAAATCCGTCCGGCGGGGGAAAAACTGTTTTTT
cdr3_aa: CASSQYTEIRPAGEKLFF

d_call: TRBD1
j_call: TRBJ2-3
clone_size: NA
v_call: TRBV7-8
cdr3_nt: TGTGCCAGCAGCCCCTGGGCAGGGGGCCAAGATACGCAGTATTTT
cdr3_aa: CASSPWAGGQDTQYF

d_call: NA
j_call: TRBJ2-7
clone_size: once
v_call: TRBV27
cdr3_nt: TGTGCCAGCAGTTTCAAAAAATCCTACGAGCAGTACTTC
cdr3_aa: CASSFKKSYEQYF

d_call: TRBD2
j_call: TRBJ2-1
clone_size: NA
v_call: TRBV11-2
cdr3_nt: TGTGCCAGCAGCCATGAGGAGACTAGCGCAAACAATGAGCAGTTCTTC
cdr3_aa: CASSHEETSANNEQFF

d_call: NA
j_call: TRBJ2-2
clone_size: NA
v_call: TRBV11-2
cdr3_nt: TGTGCCAGCAGCTTATTCTTGAACACCGGGGAGCTGTTTTTT
cdr3_aa: CASSLFLNTGELFF

d_call: NA
j_call: TRBJ2-5
clone_size: NA
v_call: TRBV7-9
cdr3_nt: TGTGCCAGCAGCCACAGACAGGGAGGACAAGAGACCCAGTACTTC
cdr3_aa: CASSHRQGGQETQYF

d_call: TRBD2
j_call: TRBJ2-1
clone_size: NA
v_call: TRBV11-2
cdr3_nt: TGTGCCAGCAGCCAGATAGGGAGTGGTCTAGCGGGGGACAATGAGCAGTTCTTC
cdr3_aa: CASSQIGSGLAGDNEQFF

d_call: TRBD2
j_call: TRBJ2-6
clone_size: NA
v_call: TRBV7-2
cdr3_nt: TGTGCGAAGCGGGGGAGCTCTGGGGCCAACGTCCTGACTTTC
cdr3_aa: CAKRGSSGANVLTF

d_call: NA
j_call: TRBJ2-2
clone_size: NA
v_call: TRBV9
cdr3_nt: TGTGCCAGCAGCGTATTCTCAAACCCGCCCCCCGGGGAGCTGTTTTTT
cdr3_aa: CASSVFSNPPPGELFF

d_call: NA
j_call: TRBJ2-1
clone_size: NA
v_call: TRBV29-1
cdr3_nt: TGCAGCGTTGAAATGGGGGCTGGCAATGAGCAGTTCTTC
cdr3_aa: CSVEMGAGNEQFF

d_call: TRBD2
j_call: TRBJ2-2
clone_size: NA
v_call: TRBV27
cdr3_nt: TGTGCCAGCGTGGCGGGAGACCCCTTCACCGGGGAGCTGTTTTTT
cdr3_aa: CASVAGDPFTGELFF

d_call: TRBD1
j_call: TRBJ2-7
clone_size: NA
v_call: TRBV29-1
cdr3_nt: TGCAGCGTTGAAGACCTCCCGGGACAGGGAGGGTCCTACGAGCAGTACTTC
cdr3_aa: CSVEDLPGQGGSYEQYF

d_call: NA
j_call: TRBJ2-3
clone_size: NA
v_call: TRBV28
cdr3_nt: TGTGCCAGCAGTTCCAGGGAGTTTGAGGATACGCAGTATTTT
cdr3_aa: CASSSREFEDTQYF

d_call: TRBD2
j_call: TRBJ2-7
clone_size: NA
v_call: TRBV27
cdr3_nt: TGTGCCAGCAGTTTGGCTAGCGGCTCCTACGAGCAGTACTTC
cdr3_aa: CASSLASGSYEQYF

d_call: NA
j_call: TRBJ2-5
clone_size: NA
v_call: TRBV5-6
cdr3_nt: TGTGCCAGCAGCCCAGGGGGTAGGGGACTTTGGGAGACCCAGTACTTC
cdr3_aa: CASSPGGRGLWETQYF

d_call: NA
j_call: TRBJ2-7
clone_size: once
v_call: TRBV27
cdr3_nt: TGTGCCAGCAGTCTAAGTGGGTCCGAGCAGTACTTC
cdr3_aa: CASSLSGSEQYF

d_call: NA
j_call: TRBJ2-7
clone_size: NA
v_call: TRBV6-1
cdr3_nt: TGTGCCAGCAGACAGTCCCTAAGCTACGAGCAGTACTTC
cdr3_aa: CASRQSLSYEQYF

d_call: NA
j_call: TRBJ2-7
clone_size: NA
v_call: TRBV7-9
cdr3_nt: TGTGCCAGCAGCTTAGATTCCGGGAGTCCCGGCTTC
cdr3_aa: CASSLDSGSPGF

d_call: TRBD1
j_call: TRBJ1-2
clone_size: NA
v_call: TRBV27
cdr3_nt: TGTGCCAGCACCTCTGGGACAGGGTCGGGCTACTATGGCTACACCTTC
cdr3_aa: CASTSGTGSGYYGYTF

d_call: NA
j_call: TRBJ2-3
clone_size: NA
v_call: TRBV7-2
cdr3_nt: TGTGCCAGCAGCTTAAGAGAGAGCCGGGGTGCAGATACGCAGTATTTT
cdr3_aa: CASSLRESRGADTQYF

d_call: NA
j_call: TRBJ2-2
clone_size: NA
v_call: TRBV6-6
cdr3_nt: TGTGCCATCAACCCCCGTCAGGGCAAGGCCGGGGAGCTGTTTTTT
cdr3_aa: CAINPRQGKAGELFF

d_call: TRBD1
j_call: TRBJ2-7
clone_size: NA
v_call: TRBV4-1
cdr3_nt: TGCGCCAGCAGCCAAGATTTCGGACAGGCCTCCTACGAGCAGTACTTC
cdr3_aa: CASSQDFGQASYEQYF

d_call: NA
j_call: TRBJ1-1
clone_size: NA
v_call: TRBV30
cdr3_nt: TGTGCCTGGAGTTTGGAGAGGACAGTTCGGACTGAAGCTTTCTTT
cdr3_aa: CAWSLERTVRTEAFF

d_call: TRBD1
j_call: TRBJ2-7
clone_size: NA
v_call: TRBV5-4
cdr3_nt: TGTGCCAGCAGCGCGACAGGGACCTCCTACGAGCAGTACTTC
cdr3_aa: CASSATGTSYEQYF

d_call: NA
j_call: TRBJ1-5
clone_size: NA
v_call: TRBV11-2
cdr3_nt: TGTGCCAGCAGCTTAGAACCCAATCAGCCCCAGCATTTT
cdr3_aa: CASSLEPNQPQHF

d_call: NA
j_call: TRBJ2-2
clone_size: NA
v_call: TRBV11-2
cdr3_nt: TGTGCCAGCAGCCTCGGCCCGAACACCGGGGAGCTGTTTTTT
cdr3_aa: CASSLGPNTGELFF

d_call: NA
j_call: TRBJ2-7
clone_size: NA
v_call: TRBV28
cdr3_nt: TGTGCCAGCACGTCCCCCCCCTCCTACGAGCAGTACTTC
cdr3_aa: CASTSPPSYEQYF

d_call: NA
j_call: TRBJ2-7
clone_size: once
v_call: TRBV5-6
cdr3_nt: TGTGCCAGCAGCCTGGGCAGGGCGACCCTCGACTACGAGCAGTACTTC
cdr3_aa: CASSLGRATLDYEQYF

d_call: TRBD2
j_call: TRBJ2-3
clone_size: few
v_call: TRBV7-9
cdr3_nt: TGTGCCAGCAGCCGTCCGGGACTAGGTCCAGATACGCAGTATTTT
cdr3_aa: CASSRPGLGPDTQYF

d_call: NA
j_call: TRBJ1-1
clone_size: NA
v_call: TRBV4-1
cdr3_nt: TGCGCCAGCAGCCAGGACCGGACTGAAGCTTTCTTT
cdr3_aa: CASSQDRTEAFF

d_call: NA
j_call: TRBJ2-7
clone_size: NA
v_call: TRBV7-9
cdr3_nt: TGTGCCAGCAGCCCAAACCCTGACAGAAGTCAGTACTTC
cdr3_aa: CASSPNPDRSQYF

d_call: NA
j_call: TRBJ2-3
clone_size: NA
v_call: TRBV6-5
cdr3_nt: TGTGCCAGCAGTTACGCAGATACGCAGTATTTT
cdr3_aa: CASSYADTQYF

d_call: NA
j_call: TRBJ1-5
clone_size: NA
v_call: TRBV14
cdr3_nt: TGTGCCAGCAGCCAAGATCGGGCATACTATCAGCCCCAGCATTTT
cdr3_aa: CASSQDRAYYQPQHF

d_call: TRBD2
j_call: TRBJ2-3
clone_size: NA
v_call: TRBV7-8
cdr3_nt: TGTGCCAGCAGCCGGACTAGCGGGAGGTCAGATACGCAGTATTTT
cdr3_aa: CASSRTSGRSDTQYF

d_call: NA
j_call: TRBJ1-2
clone_size: NA
v_call: TRBV5-4
cdr3_nt: TGTGCCAGCAGCTGGGGAGATAACAGGGTTGGCTACACCTTC
cdr3_aa: CASSWGDNRVGYTF

d_call: NA
j_call: TRBJ2-7
clone_size: few
v_call: TRBV6-5
cdr3_nt: TGTGCCAGCAGTTACTTCTACGAGCAGTACTTC
cdr3_aa: CASSYFYEQYF

d_call: TRBD2
j_call: TRBJ2-7
clone_size: NA
v_call: TRBV6-6
cdr3_nt: TGTGCCAGCAGTTTAGGGACTAGCGTCCCGGTGTCCGAGCAGTACTTC
cdr3_aa: CASSLGTSVPVSEQYF

d_call: NA
j_call: TRBJ1-2
clone_size: NA
v_call: TRBV2
cdr3_nt: TGTGCCAGCAGCGTTACCGGGACATCCTATGGCTACACCTTC
cdr3_aa: CASSVTGTSYGYTF

d_call: TRBD1
j_call: TRBJ2-7
clone_size: NA
v_call: TRBV9
cdr3_nt: TGTGCCAGCAGCTCCGGGACAGGGGACTACGAGCAGTACTTC
cdr3_aa: CASSSGTGDYEQYF

d_call: NA
j_call: TRBJ2-5
clone_size: once
v_call: TRBV5-4
cdr3_nt: TGTGCCAGCAGCTTTGGGGACAACGAAGAGACCCAGTACTTC
cdr3_aa: CASSFGDNEETQYF

d_call: NA
j_call: TRBJ2-7
clone_size: NA
v_call: TRBV11-3
cdr3_nt: TGTGCCAGCAGCTTCTCCAGCTCCTACGAGCAGTACTTC
cdr3_aa: CASSFSSSYEQYF

d_call: NA
j_call: TRBJ2-6
clone_size: once
v_call: TRBV7-9
cdr3_nt: TGTGCCAGCAGCTCGGAAAGGTCCGGGGCCAACGTCCTGACTTTC
cdr3_aa: CASSSERSGANVLTF

d_call: TRBD2
j_call: TRBJ2-1
clone_size: NA
v_call: TRBV5-1
cdr3_nt: TGCGCCAGCAGCTTGGACGTGAGGCCGGGACTAGCGGGAGGGGGAAATGAGCAGTTCTTC
cdr3_aa: CASSLDVRPGLAGGGNEQFF

d_call: NA
j_call: TRBJ2-7
clone_size: NA
v_call: TRBV9
cdr3_nt: TGTGCCAGCAGCGTTTCTGGGGGAGTAGGCTACGAGCAGTACTTC
cdr3_aa: CASSVSGGVGYEQYF

d_call: NA
j_call: TRBJ2-3
clone_size: NA
v_call: TRBV11-2
cdr3_nt: TGTGCCAGCAGTTACGGAGGGCCGATGCCAGATACGCAGTATTTT
cdr3_aa: CASSYGGPMPDTQYF

d_call: NA
j_call: TRBJ2-4
clone_size: NA
v_call: TRBV28
cdr3_nt: TGTGCCAGCAGTTTCAGGCGCTGGGTGCAGGGGTTAGCCAAAAACATTCAGTACTTC
cdr3_aa: CASSFRRWVQGLAKNIQYF

d_call: NA
j_call: TRBJ2-7
clone_size: once
v_call: TRBV5-4
cdr3_nt: TGTGCCAGCAGCGGTATTAAGGGGGGCTACGAGCAGTACTTC
cdr3_aa: CASSGIKGGYEQYF

d_call: TRBD2
j_call: TRBJ2-7
clone_size: NA
v_call: TRBV7-9
cdr3_nt: TGTGCCAGCAAATCTAGCGGAATCTACGAGCAGTACTTC
cdr3_aa: CASKSSGIYEQYF